In its sample, the clone carrying this TCR beta chain was seen a few times. Its antigen remains unidentified. This may come from a read error, since a much larger clone is one base off. The sample originates from a study of CD8+CD57+ T cells in acquired aplastic anemia. Overall study: On average, sorted CD4+ and CD8+ cells gave 3.2 ug of DNA. CD4+ cells from healthy donors averaged approximately 11 million reads.

The use of genomic DNA as template underpinned the TCR beta VDJ and CDR3 profiling. In TCRdb, the reads were re-called with MiXCR into one record per CDR3 protein. The sample shows about 100,000 distinct CDR3 sequences, roughly 51% of them seen only once. Regarding the study as a whole: Overlapping CD8+ CDR3 repertoires of patients and controls contained some 30 shared sequences. Any difference that existed in CD8+ Simpson's diversity between patients and controls was not significant.

V lost 5 bases and J 0 bases, leaving 18 bases between the germline ends. This CDR3 is built from 17 residues. Sequencing was carried out using sorted CD4+, CD8+, or CD8+CD57+ T cells (not recorded which) from PBMCs. The J gene is TRBJ2-3, the V gene TRBV12-3 or TRBV12-4; possibly TRBD1 or TRBD2 for D (6 bases each). The TCR comes from a human donor in good health, serving as a control. CDR3 nucleotide sequence: TGTGCCAGCAGTCTACCCGGGACGGGGGCTAGCACAGATACGCAGTATTTT. It codes for CASSLPGTGASTDTQYF.